This TCR beta chain is drawn from a study of blood T cell repertoires in COVID-19. In the source study's methods: Reference gene primer amplification in the assay estimated nucleated cell counts. The data were produced by immunoSEQ multiplex PCR, yet TCRdb's version contains in-frame clones alone and is incomplete. Clone size and the V and J calls come from that table; the DNA yielded D and trimming. The table has some 70,000 clones, 80% to 90% seen once. The CDR3 consists of 13 residues. Trimming shortened V by 7 bases and J by 3 bases, and 12 bases separated the two germline ends. The sequenced sample consisted of peripheral blood. This rearrangement joins TRBV12-3 or TRBV12-4 to TRBJ1-1, with D possibly matching TRBD1 (6 bases). The sequence was obtained from a woman aged 55-75 years with acute or convalescent COVID-19. The CDR3 coding sequence is TGTGCCAGCACAGGGGTTCCAGACACTGAAGCTTTCTTT. Amino acid sequence: CASTGVPDTEAFF.